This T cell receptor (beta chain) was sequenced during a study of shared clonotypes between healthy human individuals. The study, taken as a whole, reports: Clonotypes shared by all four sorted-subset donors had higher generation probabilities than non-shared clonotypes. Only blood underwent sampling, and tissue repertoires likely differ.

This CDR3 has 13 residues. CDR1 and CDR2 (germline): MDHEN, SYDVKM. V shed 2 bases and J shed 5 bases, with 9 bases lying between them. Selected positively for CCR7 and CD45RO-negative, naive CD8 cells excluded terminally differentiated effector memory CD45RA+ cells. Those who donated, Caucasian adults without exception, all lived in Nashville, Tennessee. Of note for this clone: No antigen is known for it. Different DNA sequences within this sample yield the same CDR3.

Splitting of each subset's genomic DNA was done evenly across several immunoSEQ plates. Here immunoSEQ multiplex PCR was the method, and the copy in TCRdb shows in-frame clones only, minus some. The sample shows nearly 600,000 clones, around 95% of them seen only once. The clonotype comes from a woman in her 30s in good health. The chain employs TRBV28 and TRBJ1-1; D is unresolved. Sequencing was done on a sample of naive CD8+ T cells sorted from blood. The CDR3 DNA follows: TGTGCCAGCAGTTTAGGCCGTAGGACTGAAGCTTTCTTT. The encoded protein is CASSLGRRTEAFF.